Listed here are 16 T cell receptor beta chains from one sample, sequenced in a study of T cells expressing NK-cell markers. From its re-call of the 5' RACE reads, TCRdb lists each CDR3 protein once, without DNA. This repertoire includes approximately 440,000 distinct CDR3 sequences. The sample comprised blood T cells: a sorted CD56 or NKG2C T cell subset, CD4+ or CD8+ T cells, or bulk PBMC T cells (not recorded which). These receptors were collected from a woman in her 50s in good health.

This sequence joins TRBV11-3 and TRBJ2-2. CDR3 length: 15 residues. Looked up from germline, CDR1 is SGHNT and CDR2 is YENEEA. This CDR3 is CASSLRVTDTGELFF.

The V gene is TRBV10-3, the J gene TRBJ2-3; absent DNA, TCRdb's TRBD1 call cannot be checked. Germline assignment: CDR1 ENHRY and CDR2 SYGVKD. The CDR3 has 18 residues. Here the CDR3 reads CAISEWPPGQKNTDTQYF.

The J gene is TRBJ2-3, the V gene TRBV5-5. The CDR3 spans 14 residues. CDR1 and CDR2 from the germline V gene are SGHKS and YYEKEE (reference sequence). The CDR3 loop is CASSLSRVADTQYF.

The V and J genes are TRBV27 and TRBJ1-1; TCRdb selects TRBD1, and the lack of DNA leaves this call unchecked. This CDR3 region has 13 residues. CDR1 and CDR2 (germline): MNHEY, SMNVEV (reference sequence). The CDR3 sequence is CASRGQGRPEAFF.

This chain connects TRBV7-2 to TRBJ2-3; TCRdb names TRBD2, which stays unverified in the absence of DNA. Germline lookup yields CDR1 SGHTA and CDR2 FQGNSA. The CDR3 runs to 15 residues. The CDR3 protein is CASSFRTSPTDTQYF.

The V and J genes are TRBV20-1 and TRBJ2-1. Germline CDR1 is DFQATT and CDR2 is SNEGSKA (reference sequence). The CDR3 runs to 16 residues. The CDR3 protein is CSAREQSSGSYNEQFF.

The chain recombines TRBV2 with TRBJ1-6. The CDR3 totals 13 residues. Germline-derived CDR1 and CDR2 are SNHLY and FYNNEI. CDR3 protein: CASTTLVGSPLHF.

The rearrangement joins TRBV19 to TRBJ1-5; the D call from TCRdb, TRBD1, cannot be confirmed without DNA. CDR3 size: 14 residues. Germline loops: CDR1 LNHDA, CDR2 SQIVND (reference sequence). CDR3 loop: CASSRVSPGEPQHF.

This chain joins TRBV9 and TRBJ2-7; TCRdb names TRBD1, which stays unverified in the absence of DNA. The germline CDR1 and CDR2 sequences are SGDLS and YYNGEE. The CDR3 is 14 amino acids. This CDR3 is CASSVGDRDHEQYF.

The V and J genes are TRBV20-1 and TRBJ2-3; the TRBD2 assignment by TCRdb is unverifiable without DNA. Germline CDR1 is DFQATT and CDR2 is SNEGSKA (reference sequence). The CDR3 consists of 15 residues. The CDR3 sequence: CSVNRRTTPEDTQYF.

The CDR3 loop is CASSPLKNTEAFF. The J gene is TRBJ1-1, the V gene TRBV4-1. Per the germline V gene, CDR1 is MGHRA and CDR2 is YSYEKL. The CDR3 has 13 residues.

The gene calls are TRBV7-3 and TRBJ1-2; TCRdb names TRBD1, which stays unverified in the absence of DNA. The CDR3 totals 14 residues. Germline lookup yields CDR1 SGHTA and CDR2 FQGTGA. The CDR3 protein is CASSLRGQGVSYTF.

The V gene is TRBV9, the J gene TRBJ2-1. Germline V gene data show CDR1 as SGDLS and CDR2 as YYNGEE. The CDR3 has 17 amino acids. The CDR3 protein is CASSVGVMVSIQNEQFF. The variable domain in full, completed from reference TRBV9 and TRBJ2-1, reads DSGVTQTPKHLITATGQRVTLRCSPRSGDLSVYWYQQSLDQGLQFLIQYYNGEERAKGNILERFSAQQFPDLHSELNLSSLELGDSALYFCASSVGVMVSIQNEQFFGPGTRLTVL.

This chain uses TRBV6-1 with TRBJ2-1; TCRdb outputs TRBD2, but without DNA this stays unchecked. There are 13 residues in the CDR3. Germline CDR1 and CDR2: MNHNS and SASEGT. The CDR3 spells CASIVGTYNEQFF.

The rearrangement joins TRBV15 to TRBJ2-5. The CDR3 runs 16 residues. The germline CDR1 and CDR2 sequences are LNHNV and YYDKDF (reference sequence). CDR3 loop: CATSRDLLAGQETQYF.

This rearrangement joins TRBV12-3 or TRBV12-4 to TRBJ2-3; TCRdb indicates TRBD2, and absent DNA this call remains unverified. CDR3 length: 15 residues. CDR3 sequence reads: CASTAGGRTTDTQYF.